The source of this TCR beta chain is a study of blood T cell repertoires in COVID-19. The CDR3 is 15 residues long. J gave up 6 bases and V 6 bases, and 9 bases lay outside the gene matches. Germline CDR1 is MDHEN and CDR2 is SYDVKM. TCRdb's table, derived via immunoSEQ multiplex PCR, lists solely in-frame clones and lacks some. The sample lists about 190,000 clones, about nine tenths seen once, with approximately 1.1% in the top ten. The material sequenced was peripheral blood. V and J are TRBV28 and TRBJ2-7, with TRBD1 matching over 12 bases. The sequence was collected from a man aged 25 to 45 with acute or convalescent COVID-19. The CDR3 loop is CASRGPGQGAGEQYF. CDR3 bases: TGTGCCAGCAGAGGACCGGGACAGGGGGCAGGCGAGCAGTACTTC. Full variable domain (remainder filled in from reference TRBV28 and TRBJ2-7): DVKVTQSSRYLVKRTGEKVFLECVQDMDHENMFWYRQDPGLGLRLIYFSYDVKMKEKGDIPEGYSVSREKKERFSLILESASTNQTSMYLCASRGPGQGAGEQYFGPGTRLTVT.